The next 10 T cell receptor beta chains were all read from a single sample in a study of regulatory T cells in long-lasting Graves disease. Building the TCR beta libraries relied on iRepertoire HTBI primers, and CDR3 regions underwent Arm-PCR. TCRdb redid the calling of the multiplex PCR reads with MiXCR, one entry per CDR3 protein. The sample consists of roughly 610,000 distinct CDR3 sequences, about 15% of them appearing once. Stated time point: newly diagnosed GD, antithyroid drugs for less than 3 months. The TCR library used RNA extracted from PBMCs. This same sample was also part of a study on T cells in Graves' hyperthyroidism and ophthalmopathy.

Specimen: peripheral blood mononuclear cells (PBMCs), collected at new diagnosis, from a patient treated with antithyroid drugs. These TCRs come from a man younger than 30 with Graves disease.

This clonotype has a handful of counts. The rearrangement uses TRBV28 and TRBJ1-4; 9 bases map to TRBD1. The CDR3 contains 14 residues. Germline assignment: CDR1 MDHEN and CDR2 SYDVKM. Trimming removed 6 bases from V and 12 bases from J; junction bases left unmatched: 11. Here the CDR3 reads CASSPGTGLRELFF. The CDR3 DNA reads as TGTGCCAGCAGCCCCGGGACAGGGCTTCGGGAACTGTTTTTT.

This clonotype was recorded a few times. The chain combines TRBV20-1 with TRBJ2-3, with TRBD2 matching 8 bases. Germline assignment: CDR1 DFQATT and CDR2 SNEGSKA (reference sequence). The CDR3 is made up of 15 amino acids. Trimming at V came to 1 base and at J to 1 base, leaving 4 bases not matched to a gene. The CDR3 DNA reads as TGCAGTGCTAGAGCCCAGACTAGCGGCACAGATACGCAGTATTTT. This gives the protein CSARAQTSGTDTQYF.

Many counts were recorded for this clonotype. The CDR3 protein is CASSLARGYEQYF. CDR3 coding DNA: TGTGCCAGCTCGCTTGCTAGGGGCTACGAGCAGTACTTC. This chain joins TRBV18 and TRBJ2-7; a weak D match, TRBD1 (5 bases). Germline CDR1 is KGHSH and CDR2 is LQKENI. The length of the CDR3 is 13 residues. Trimming removed 6 bases at V and 3 bases at J, with 12 bases between.

The sample holds many counts of this clonotype. An end of the junction does not agree with germline; a read error may underlie this. The chain uses TRBV5-1 and TRBJ2-7; possible D gene TRBD2, 6 bases. The CDR3 runs to 13 residues. Per germline, CDR1 SGHRS and CDR2 YFSETQ. CDR3 DNA: TGTGCCAGCAGCACCGGGAGTTCCTACGAGCAGTACTTC. It yields the protein CASSTGSSYEQYF.

The chain joins TRBV9 to TRBJ1-1; 7 nucleotides line up with TRBD1. Trimming cost V 4 bases and J 6 bases; bases outside gene matches: 9. The CDR3 has 14 residues. Germline CDR1 SGDLS, CDR2 YYNGEE. The CDR3 protein is CASSPLTGSPEAFF. The CDR3 bases are TGTGCCAGCAGCCCCCTGACAGGGTCCCCTGAAGCTTTCTTT.

This clonotype occurred many times. The chain uses TRBV20-1 and TRBJ2-1; D tentatively fits TRBD1 or TRBD2 (5 bases each). V was shortened by 3 bases and J by 5 bases, with 8 bases between the two germline ends. The CDR3 totals 12 residues. In germline, CDR1 is DFQATT, CDR2 SNEGSKA (reference sequence). In DNA form, the CDR3 reads TGCAGTGCTAGTTGGGACGACAATGAGCAGTTCTTC. Translating gives CSASWDDNEQFF.

J is TRBJ2-5 and V is TRBV7-2, with 10 bases that match TRBD2. Looked up from germline, CDR1 is SGHTA and CDR2 is FQGNSA. CDR3 length: 14 amino acids. Unmatched junction bases numbered 4, after V lost 5 bases and J lost 4 bases. CDR3 DNA: TGTGCCAGCAGCCGAGCGGGAGGGGCAGAGACCCAGTACTTC. Amino acid sequence: CASSRAGGAETQYF.

This clonotype was seen a few times. The rearrangement links TRBV3-1 to TRBJ2-1; perhaps D is TRBD1 or TRBD2 (5 bases each). V lost 2 bases and J lost 2, with 10 bases in between. CDR1 is LGHDT, CDR2 YNNKEL, per germline (reference sequence). CDR3 size: 15 residues. The CDR3 DNA follows: TGTGCCAGCAGCCAATGGGACGGGACCTACAATGAGCAGTTCTTC. Residues: CASSQWDGTYNEQFF.

This clonotype was seen a few times. V gene TRBV19 combines with J gene TRBJ1-2, with 10 bases identical to TRBD1. V was clipped by 4 bases and J by 2 bases; unmatched bases: 7. The germline gives CDR1 LNHDA, CDR2 SQIVND (reference sequence). The CDR3 has 16 residues. The CDR3 DNA reads as TGTGCCAGTAGTACCGGGACAGGGGTGAGGAACTATGGCTACACCTTC. Translating it yields CASSTGTGVRNYGYTF. Complete variable domain (other parts from reference TRBV19 and TRBJ1-2): DGGITQSPKYLFRKEGQNVTLSCEQNLNHDAMYWYRQDPGQGLRLIYYSQIVNDFQKGDIAEGYSVSREKKESFPLTVTSAQKNPTAFYLCASSTGTGVRNYGYTFGSGTRLTVV.

At least ten counts were recorded for this clonotype. This chain connects TRBV28 to TRBJ1-1; tentative D call: TRBD1 (6 bases). V lost 8 bases to trimming and J lost 4 bases, with 17 bases between them. CDR1 MDHEN and CDR2 SYDVKM come from the germline V gene. The CDR3 runs 14 residues. Here the CDR3 DNA reads TGTGCCAGCTACACGACAGGCCTCGGCACTGAAGCTTTCTTT. It codes for CASYTTGLGTEAFF. Full variable domain (outside the CDR3, taken from reference TRBV28 and TRBJ1-1): DVKVTQSSRYLVKRTGEKVFLECVQDMDHENMFWYRQDPGLGLRLIYFSYDVKMKEKGDIPEGYSVSREKKERFSLILESASTNQTSMYLCASYTTGLGTEAFFGQGTRLTVV.